The 7 T cell receptor beta chains given below trace back to one sample, sequenced in a study of a mutant IDH1 vaccine in newly diagnosed glioma. No antigens are known for them. Method: immunoSEQ multiplex PCR; TCRdb's copy keeps in-frame clones and lacks some. The data hold around 57,000 clones, with 80% to 85% observed a single time. The sample's time point: week 35, safety follow-up. All doses held 300 ug of mutant IDH1 20-mer peptide, with topical imiquimod. The input for sequencing was PBMCs, taken from a glioma patient whose treatment included an IDH1 peptide vaccine. These receptors were obtained from a man in his thirties or forties with glioma.

The chain carries TRBV28 and TRBJ2-4; possibly TRBD1 for D (6 bases). The ends were cut back, 1 base at V and 1 base at J, with 8 bases in the middle. Germline V lookup: CDR1 MDHEN, CDR2 SYDVKM. This CDR3 contains 15 residues. The CDR3 DNA reads TGTGCCAGCAGTTTATCAGGGGTGGCCAAAAACATTCAGTACTTC. Protein product: CASSLSGVAKNIQYF. Based on the CDR3 plus reference TRBV28 and TRBJ2-4, the full variable domain is DVKVTQSSRYLVKRTGEKVFLECVQDMDHENMFWYRQDPGLGLRLIYFSYDVKMKEKGDIPEGYSVSREKKERFSLILESASTNQTSMYLCASSLSGVAKNIQYFGAGTRLSVL.

The chain has TRBV30 and TRBJ1-6, with TRBD1 identical over 7 bases. Losses at the gene ends were 5 bases for V and 7 bases for J; bases not matched to a gene: 5. The CDR3 runs to 13 residues. Germline CDR1 is GTSNPN and CDR2 is SVGIG (reference sequence). In nucleotides, the CDR3 is TGTGCCTGGTCGCCGGGACAGAATTCACCCCTCCACTTT. It encodes CAWSPGQNSPLHF.

This chain uses TRBV21-1 with TRBJ2-3; whether TRBD2, the table's D call, matches the DNA was not checked. TRBV21-1 is shown as a pseudogene. The CDR3 consists of 17 residues. The CDR3 loop is CASSPTTTSGYTDTQYF. Here the CDR3 DNA reads TGTGCCAGCAGCCCTACGACGACTAGCGGATACACAGATACGCAGTATTTT.

The chain links TRBV6-1 to TRBJ2-7; TRBD1 aligns across 7 bases. The CDR3 loop spans 12 amino acids. Trimming at V came to 5 bases and at J to 6 bases, leaving 4 bases not matched to a gene. CDR1 is MNHNS and CDR2 is SASEGT in the germline V gene. CDR3 region: CASSKTGPEQYF. CDR3 coding DNA: TGTGCCAGCAGTAAGACAGGGCCCGAGCAGTACTTC.

The rearrangement uses TRBV10-3 and TRBJ1-6; no firm D call. The CDR3 has 15 residues. Germline CDR1 is ENHRY and CDR2 is SYGVKD. V lost 3 bases to trimming and J lost 2 bases, with 8 bases between them. The chain's CDR3 is CAISEEQPYNSPLHF. As DNA, the CDR3 is TGTGCCATCAGTGAAGAACAGCCCTATAATTCACCCCTCCACTTT.

V usage is TRBV15 and J usage is TRBJ1-4; tentatively, D is TRBD1 (5 bases). CDR1 is LNHNV, CDR2 YYDKDF, per germline (reference sequence). V shed 0 bases and J shed 10 bases, with 15 bases lying between them. This CDR3 is built from 15 residues. CDR3 coding DNA: TGTGCCACCAGCAGAGATAATCAGGGAAGGGGAAAACTGTTTTTT. Amino acid sequence: CATSRDNQGRGKLFF.

The rearrangement joins TRBV14 to TRBJ2-5; no clear D. The DNA end is more similar to TRBJ2-7, so the J call may be wrong. The CDR3 extends over 16 amino acids. CDR1 and CDR2 (germline): SGHDN, FVKESK. The CDR3 spells CASSPQNLRTRYEQYF. CDR3 bases: TGTGCCAGCAGCCCTCAAAACCTCAGGACCCGCTACGAGCAGTACTTC.